This T cell receptor beta chain was captured in a study of cytomegalovirus exposure and HLA in healthy donors (dated by TCRdb to 2017 to 2019). Regarding the study in general: According to an earlier analysis of several hundred of the donors, about 180 million T cells yielded 90 million to 130 million unique TCR beta sequences and 250 to 350 Gb of sequence data. An early release covering 550 to 700 HLA-typed donors comprised about 290 gigabases of sequencing data and tens of millions of unique TCR sequences. Of the roughly 410 genotyped donors, less than 90% were placed in the genetic ancestry cluster associated with self-reported Caucasian donors. The study aimed to test whether signatures of past pathogen exposure could be identified by cataloging public T cell receptors. The study used immunosequencing to profile the T cell repertoires of 666 subjects and linked those repertoires to cytomegalovirus serostatus. In addition to the first cohort of several hundred subjects, a separate validation cohort of approximately 120 different subjects was used. High-throughput TCR immunosequencing, statistical association of individual TCRs with disease status, and machine learning were combined to predict cytomegalovirus infection status. A later analysis re-examined previously published TCR beta repertoires from more than 650 donors and added high-resolution HLA genotyping to investigate patterns of TCR occurrence. Rather than using new phenotypic data, the later analysis identified candidate immune exposures from TCR beta sequences and from how often those sequences occurred across donors. An earlier analysis of around 640 of the donors used high-throughput TCR beta sequencing to judge whether each TCR beta V gene segment behaved as functional or pseudogenic. Alongside the repertoire data, information on donor age, sex, ethnicity and CMV serostatus was compiled. A later genetic analysis used genome-wide SNP genotypes for about 60% of the roughly 670 donors, treating that subset as a discovery cohort. Every repertoire in the discovery cohort had been generated on one and the same sequencing platform. HLA typing included class I and class II loci at four-digit resolution. The number of donors typed differed by locus, with roughly 629-640 for A, B, C, DRB1 and DQB1, around 520 for DQA1, 600 to 610 for DPA1, and some 440 for DPB1. About five DR-DQ haplotypes were treated as single units for association and clustering because of strong linkage in the cohort. Among 398 genotyped donors of the cohort, an average of roughly 230,000 unique TCR beta nucleotide sequences was sequenced per donor, of which about 19% were non-productive.

The research as a whole found: Because HLA typing was missing for some donors at each locus, association tests included only the typed subset. Only TCR beta chains were sequenced in this cohort, and the absence of alpha or paired-chain data limited detectable features. In a later analysis, HLA-associated TCR beta chains were found to be more clonally expanded and to have lower generation probabilities than equally common non-associated chains. An association between a missense DCLRE1C variant and V-gene and J-gene trimming of TCR beta chains was found in a later genetic analysis and replicated in an independent cohort. Several of the top co-occurrence clusters appeared to be linked to parvovirus B19, influenza, CMV and Epstein-Barr virus, according to a later analysis. Strong co-occurrence of HLA alleles, especially DR and DQ, made assigning TCR associations to individual alleles difficult. CMV serostatus was the only immune exposure information available for the cohort. In the study, 150 to 200 TCR beta chains were listed as associated with cytomegalovirus. Some IMGT-functional V segments, including TRBV6-2 and TRBV6-3, could not be distinguished by the 87-base-pair reads and were therefore excluded. Compared with the 666-donor mean, donors in an Asian-associated ancestry cluster had fewer N-insertions in productive TCRs, according to a later genetic analysis. In an earlier analysis of some 540 of the donors, most TCR beta V segments appeared in productive rearrangements about 87% or about 30% of the time, broadly matching IMGT annotations. A cluster of highly shared sequence variants was judged likely to represent a technical artifact of the sequencing pipeline. In both the original and validation cohorts, the classifier was reported to diagnose cytomegalovirus status with high specificity and sensitivity. Roughly uniform sequencing depth across donors was assumed in presence/absence analyses, although this assumption may not hold. About 17 rarely observed V segments, including chromosome 9 orphons, were excluded from the earlier analysis of approximately 500 of the donors because counts were too low. In vitro tests confirmed that three of the cytomegalovirus-associated TCR beta chains recognize cytomegalovirus antigens. A later analysis found that TCR association rates varied across HLA loci, with DRB1 alleles showing the most associated TCRs and HLA-C alleles the fewest. According to the authors, the approach could potentially be generalized to other disease states and immunological phenotypes. Linkage disequilibrium might explain the correlated functional status among segregating V segments, but an unknown experimental factor could not be ruled out. According to a later analysis, most CMV-associated TCR beta chains appeared to be HLA-restricted, and the HLA associations seemed to be driven largely by CMV exposure. In a later analysis, 16,951 TCR beta sequences were associated with specific HLA alleles at a false discovery rate of 0.05. A further reported finding was that TCR beta sequences accurately predicted the HLA-A and HLA-B alleles for most subjects in the first cohort. Most TCR sequences were observed very rarely across donors, whereas some public TCRs were present in many individuals.

The CDR3 sequence holds 13 residues, the cysteine and phenylalanine included. Just the 39-base CDR3 DNA is kept, in frame starting at base 1. Germline trimming: 6 bases from V, 5 bases from J; junction bases outside gene matches: 3. The germline V gene encodes CDR1 SEHNR and CDR2 FQNEAQ (reference sequence). The cohort consisted of some 730 healthy bone marrow donors. All cohort members were sampled while nominally healthy, although unrecorded immune exposures were likely present. The donor was CMV seropositive and was included in the group of 250 to 300 seropositive cohort members. Each donor provided a peripheral blood sample, and peripheral blood mononuclear cells were used for TCR beta sequencing. Genomic DNA was extracted from the blood cell samples with the Qiagen DNeasy Blood Extraction Kit. For this clone: This receptor's antigen is unknown. It has no much larger one-base neighbor in the sample; base qualities were not kept.

To prepare the library, the immunoSEQ multiplex PCR assay was applied. A mixture of 60 forward primers for TCR Vbeta segments and 13 reverse primers for TCR Jbeta segments was used in the multiplex PCR. Amplification of the CDR3 region of rearranged TCR beta genes was performed with a multiplex PCR assay on genomic DNA. On the Illumina HiSeq System, the amplified TCR beta libraries were sequenced as 87-base-pair reads. The original methods were these. A later analysis counted about 80 million unique TCR beta chains across the 666 repertoires, and around 9.9 million of these chains were shared by at least two donors. To remove PCR and sequencing errors, raw reads were error-corrected and collapsed into unique sequences using a nearest-neighbor algorithm that merged closely related sequences. To assign V, D and J gene segments, CDR3 sequences were aligned to IMGT reference sequences. For a sequence to be retained, a match of at least six nucleotides to both a V gene segment and a J gene segment was required. Rearrangements were called productive when the CDR3 lacked stop codons and stayed in frame with V and J; all others were non-productive. CDR3 was defined by IMGT convention, running from the second conserved V-encoded cysteine to the conserved J-encoded phenylalanine. The earlier analysis of 450 to 750 of the donors excluded any sequence lacking an unambiguous match to a single V gene segment. In an earlier analysis of around 600 of the donors, V segments were called functional above 56.7% productive rearrangements and were called segregating when the between-donor standard deviation exceeded 5%. A statistical classification framework was built to diagnose cytomegalovirus status from the catalog of TCR beta chain sequences. V and J gene assignment, in a later analysis, came from comparing TCR nucleotide sequences with IMGT/GENE-DB human TR gene sequences. Using the TCRdist pipeline, a later analysis assigned CDR3 sequences along with most-parsimonious VDJ recombination scenarios. A later analysis defined each TCR beta chain by its CDR3 amino acid sequence plus V-gene family, and excluded reads lacking a unique V-gene family. As a way to deal with suspected cross-contamination and a sequencing artifact, a later analysis dropped under 600 nucleotide sequences that were highly shared and had low generation probability. For each public chain, a later analysis derived a clonal expansion index from normalized ranks of inferred template counts within each repertoire. Generation probabilities in a later analysis came from a VDJ recombination model fitted to out-of-frame rearrangements, and those results were checked against IGoR. A later analysis scored TCR-TCR, TCR-HLA and TCR-CMV co-occurrence with hypergeometric tests, applying a repertoire-size bias correction to TCR pairs. False discovery rates were estimated in a later analysis by permuting HLA or CMV assignments 20 times. A later analysis grouped co-occurring TCRs with DBSCAN, adding TCRdist sequence similarity when clustering within HLA-allele-positive subsets. Co-occurrence clustering excluded repertoires with fewer than 30,000 or more than 120,000 public chains, plus five with anomalous nucleotide sharing. Sourced from immuneACCESS, this table was stored by TCRdb with only in-frame sequences that have V and J called. A share of the clones is absent; for the studies checked, an unresolved V gene accounts for under half, and the remainder has no known explanation. For V, J and clone size, that table is used; D and trimming come from the DNA. Within this sample are over 90,000 clones, with just under 70% of them counted one time only. In total, the top ten clones hold around 15% of the sample.

Sequenced sample: PBMCs. The TCR was taken from a woman aged 50 to 60 in good health and CMV-seropositive. The chain is assembled from TRBV7-9 and TRBJ1-1, and 10 junctional nucleotides match TRBD1. CDR3 region: CASRKDRGTEAFF. Read as DNA, the sequence is TGTGCCAGCAGGAAGGACAGGGGGACTGAAGCTTTCTTT.